The 5 T cell receptor beta chains reported below all come from one sample, sequenced in a study of T cell responses to AZD1222 COVID-19 vaccine. The repertoire was sequenced with immunoSEQ multiplex PCR; TCRdb's copy has only in-frame clones and lacks some. The sample shows tens of thousands of clones, roughly nine tenths of them seen only once. Sequencing used peripheral blood, obtained on day 0 of AZD1222 vaccination. The receptors originated from an adult in good health.

The chain combines TRBV2 with TRBJ1-3; 7 bases fit TRBD1. Losses at the gene ends were 8 bases for V and 4 bases for J; bases not matched to a gene: 5. This CDR3 spans 13 amino acids. CDR1 is SNHLY and CDR2 is FYNNEI in the germline V gene. The CDR3 region is CASEGANGNTIYF. DNA for the CDR3: TGTGCCAGCGAGGGGGCTAACGGAAACACCATATATTTT.

The chain couples TRBV4-1 to TRBJ2-1, with 9 bases fitting TRBD1. Trimming at V came to 2 bases and at J to 8 bases, leaving 4 bases not matched to a gene. The CDR3 is made up of 14 amino acids. Germline CDR1 and CDR2: MGHRA and YSYEKL. The CDR3: CASSQITGGDEQFF. DNA for the CDR3: TGCGCCAGCAGCCAAATAACAGGGGGCGATGAGCAGTTCTTC.

The chain recombines TRBV27 with TRBJ2-2; perhaps TRBD2 as D (6 bases). V gave up 0 bases and J gave up 6 bases, with 14 bases separating them. This CDR3 is built from 16 residues. Looked up from germline, CDR1 is MNHEY and CDR2 is SMNVEV (reference sequence). The CDR3 sequence is CASSLSSGSGAGELFF. CDR3 sequence (DNA): TGTGCCAGCAGTTTATCTTCCGGGAGTGGGGCCGGGGAGCTGTTTTTT.

This chain uses TRBV6-5 with TRBJ2-7; 9 nucleotides agree with TRBD2. The CDR3 extends over 16 amino acids. The junction had 6 bases not matched to a gene; V was cut back by 0 bases and J by 3 bases. Germline V lookup: CDR1 MNHEY, CDR2 SVGAGI. Here the CDR3 reads CASSYSIAGGFYEQYF. In nucleotides, the CDR3 is TGTGCCAGCAGTTACTCGATTGCGGGGGGGTTCTACGAGCAGTACTTC.

The rearrangement joins TRBV5-1 to TRBJ2-2; perhaps TRBD2 as D (6 bases). Germline V gene sequence: CDR1 SGHRS, CDR2 YFSETQ. Deletions cut 4 bases from V and 7 bases from J, with 17 bases between. The CDR3 consists of 15 residues. Written as DNA, the CDR3 is TGCGCCAGCAGCAGAGTCGCGGGAACCAGCGGGGAGCTGTTTTTT. Translated: CASSRVAGTSGELFF.